This T cell receptor beta chain was sequenced in a study of beta chain features in type 1 diabetes. Broader study findings: Across all four CD4+ subsets, people with type 1 diabetes showed modestly shorter TCRB CDR3s.

Expressed TCRB transcripts were sequenced after all isolated RNA was converted to cDNA. Measured with immunoSEQ multiplex PCR; TCRdb has only the in-frame clones, and not every one. Of over 650,000 clones detected, over 12% appear once; the ten largest clones hold 0.035% to 0.045%. The CDR3 spans 15 residues. The germline V gene encodes CDR1 MGHDK and CDR2 SYGVNS. Unmatched junction bases numbered 7, after V lost 6 bases and J lost 2 bases. Worth noting for this clone: Its antigen remains unidentified.

J is TRBJ1-5 and V is TRBV25-1; TRBD1 matches 7 bases. The source of this sequence is a young man with type 1 diabetes. Input material: naive CD4+ T cells from blood. For the CDR3, the DNA is TGTGCCAGCAGCCCCAGGACAGGAGGCAATCAGCCCCAGCATTTT. It specifies CASSPRTGGNQPQHF.